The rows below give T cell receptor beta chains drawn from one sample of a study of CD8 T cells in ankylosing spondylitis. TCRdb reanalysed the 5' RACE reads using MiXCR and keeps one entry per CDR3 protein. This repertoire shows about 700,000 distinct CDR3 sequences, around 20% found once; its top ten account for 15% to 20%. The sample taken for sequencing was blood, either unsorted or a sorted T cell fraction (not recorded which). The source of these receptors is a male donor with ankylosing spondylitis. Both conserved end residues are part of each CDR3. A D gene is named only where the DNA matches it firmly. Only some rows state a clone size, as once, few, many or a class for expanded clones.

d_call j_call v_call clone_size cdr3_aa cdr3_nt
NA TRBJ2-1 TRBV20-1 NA CSAGTPGRRYNEQFF TGCAGTGCTGGAACACCGGGACGCCGCTACAATGAGCAGTTCTTC
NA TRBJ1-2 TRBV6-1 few CASRLNPGTKDYGYTF TGTGCCAGCAGACTAAATCCCGGGACGAAGGACTATGGCTACACCTTC
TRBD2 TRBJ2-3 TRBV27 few CASSWAGGDTDTQYF TGTGCCAGCAGTTGGGCGGGAGGAGACACAGATACGCAGTATTTT
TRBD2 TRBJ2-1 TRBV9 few CASSPRGGGPINEQFF TGTGCCAGCAGCCCCCGCGGGGGAGGGCCCATCAATGAGCAGTTCTTC
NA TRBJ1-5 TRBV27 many CASSLGWGGNQPQHF TGTGCCAGCAGCCTCGGGTGGGGGGGCAATCAGCCCCAGCATTTT
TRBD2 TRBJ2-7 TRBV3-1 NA CASSQALTSGNYEQYF TGTGCCAGCAGCCAAGCCCTCACTAGCGGAAACTACGAGCAGTACTTC
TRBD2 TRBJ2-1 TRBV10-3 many CAISESGEGNEQFF TGTGCCATCAGTGAGTCCGGGGAGGGCAATGAGCAGTTCTTC
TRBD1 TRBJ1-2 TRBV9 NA CASSPILGQGKGVDYGYTF TGTGCCAGCAGCCCAATCCTTGGACAGGGGAAGGGTGTTGACTATGGCTACACCTTC
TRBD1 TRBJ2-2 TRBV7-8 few CASSPRDRDPERTGELFF TGTGCCAGCAGCCCCCGGGACAGGGACCCTGAACGCACCGGGGAGCTGTTTTTT
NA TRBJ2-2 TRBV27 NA CASSLLDGELFF TGTGCCAGCAGTTTACTGGACGGGGAGCTGTTTTTT
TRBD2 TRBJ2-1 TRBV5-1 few CASSLRREGLNEQFF TGCGCCAGCAGCCTGCGGCGGGAGGGCCTCAATGAGCAGTTCTTC
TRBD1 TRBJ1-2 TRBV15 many CATSSLRDRGHRF TGTGCCACCAGCAGCCTCCGGGACAGGGGACACCGCTTC